This TCR beta chain originates from a study of shared clonotypes between healthy human individuals (dated by TCRdb to the early 2020s). With regard to the full study: The cohort included three men and a couple of women between 18 and 49 years of age. For each donor, CD4 naive and CD4 memory were each run on three plates, CD8 naive on two plates, and CD8 memory on one plate. Blood TCR repertoires of roughly five healthy adults were deeply sequenced to estimate repertoire size and the extent of clonotype sharing between individuals. To increase sequencing depth and limit assay-specific biases, different laboratories used diverse techniques to prepare libraries and sequence TCR repertoires. Between about 0.85 and 9.5 billion PBMCs per donor were obtained by leukapheresis. What the authors observed across the whole study: Sampling was restricted to blood, and TCR repertoires in tissue are likely to differ from TCR repertoires in blood. Pairwise subsampling indicated that sequencing depth was expected to affect the degree of clonotype sharing among donors. Because the study included only a small number of donors, the genetic and exposure-history diversity represented was limited. Across a handful of donors, roughly 5% of naive CD4, around 3.3% of naive CD8, 2% to 2.5% of memory CD4, and about 0.4% of memory CD8 clonotypes were shared. Rarefaction of sorted-subset datasets indicated incomplete sequencing despite the large sequencing depth. Compared with non-shared clonotypes, clonotypes shared by all four sorted-subset donors had higher generation probabilities. Estimated clonotype richness was generally larger for naive than for memory subsets.

For this clone: Its target antigen remains unknown. No base-level quality is on record; no much larger clone is a single base apart.

Donors were healthy HIV-negative adults with no recently reported acute infections or vaccinations. Every donor was a Caucasian adult living in Nashville, Tennessee, USA. CD4+ T cells were enriched by magnetic negative selection, after which naive cells were positively selected on CD45RA and the negative fraction was taken as the memory subset. Blood was collected by leukapheresis, and PBMCs were isolated by Ficoll-Histopaque density gradient centrifugation and then cryopreserved in liquid nitrogen vapor phase. Purity and quantity of every magnetically sorted T cell population were checked by analytical flow cytometry. From each sorted fraction, genomic DNA was isolated and quantified by UV absorbance on a Nanodrop 2000c. Deletion took 2 bases off V and 0 bases off J, with a span of 5 bases between the germline ends. The germline V gene gives CDR1 as SGHDN and CDR2 as FVKESK. From the cysteine up to the phenylalanine, the CDR3 has a length of 15 residues. Kept here is only the CDR3 DNA, which spans 45 bases and is read in frame from base 1.

Using the deep immunoSEQ assay, TCR CDR3 regions were amplified from genomic DNA by multiplex PCR. Genomic DNA extracted from each cell subset was distributed evenly over all wells of several immunoSEQ 96-well plates, and each plate served as one replicate. For sorted subsets, about 200 ng genomic DNA, equal to tens of thousands of T cell genomes, was loaded into each replicate PCR. Purified libraries were quantified with a Qubit 3.0 fluorometer, sized on a Bioanalyzer 2100, and re-quantified with the KAPA Library Quantification kit. Each immunoSEQ 96-well plate was sequenced on its own single-read 150-cycle Illumina NextSeq 550 flow cell. In the original analysis: Because the immunoSEQ output included only junctional sequences and no quality scores, the filtering could not be the same as the filtering used for full-length reads. Sequences were annotated with PyIR, a Python wrapper for IgBLAST v1.9, using IMGT germline references to assign V/J genes and CDR3. Any read was removed if the V/J assignment was weak (E-value above 1e-6), the CDR3 was missing, or the read contained stop codons, out-of-frame junctions, or ambiguous translated residues. V3J clonotypes were defined as sequences sharing an identical inferred V gene, J gene, and CDR3 amino acid sequence. Percentage overlap between repertoires was computed as shared unique clonotypes divided by the size of the smaller repertoire. Repertoire richness was assessed with RTK rarefaction, the Chao1 estimator, and Recon v2.1 estimates of unobserved clonotypes. Generation probabilities were computed with OLGA for all TCRbeta clonotypes obtained by the gDNA method from several donors. Not all clones reach the TCRdb copy of this immuneACCESS table, which keeps in-frame sequences only. Checked studies attribute under half of the gap to unresolved V genes and leave the rest unexplained. For V, J and clone size, that table is used; D and trimming come from the DNA. Here the sample has about 2,500,000 clones; roughly 92% occur a single time. The ten largest clonotypes hold about 0.13% of the sample.

The sequencing input was naive CD4+ T cells sorted from blood. Interpreted using the paper, the cell subset or site label stands for: CD45RA+ positively selected. This clonotype originated in a man in his late teens or twenties in good health. The chain links TRBV14 with TRBJ2-6; the D gene cannot be named for sure. In nucleotide form, the sequence is TGTGCCAGCAGCCAACAGGTCTCTGGGGCCAACGTCCTGACTTTC. This encodes CASSQQVSGANVLTF.